The TCR beta chain under discussion was sequenced for a study of a mutant IDH1 vaccine in newly diagnosed glioma. Clones were read by immunoSEQ multiplex PCR, and TCRdb kept only the in-frame ones, dropping some. The sample holds tens of thousands of clones; around 80% are singletons and the top ten take approximately 10%. Described time point: week 35, safety follow-up. In the vaccine, a single dose held 300 ug of the mutant IDH1 20-mer peptide, along with topical imiquimod. Details on this clone: The antigen is not known.

The sample here was PBMCs, taken from a glioma patient whose treatment included an IDH1 peptide vaccine. The sequence was obtained from a woman aged 40 to 50 with glioma.

CDR3 coding DNA: TGTGCCATCAGTGAGAAAGGAGCCGCCACCGGGGAGCTGTTTTTT. Translation: CAISEKGAATGELFF. This chain joins TRBV10-3 and TRBJ2-2, with D hard to call. The CDR3 covers 15 residues. V gave up 2 bases and J gave up 4 bases, with 11 bases separating them. Germline CDR1 is ENHRY and CDR2 is SYGVKD.